This record concerns one T cell receptor beta chain sequence. V shed 4 bases and J shed 7 bases, with 14 bases lying between them. The CDR3 consists of 12 residues. Germline CDR1 reads SQVTM; CDR2 reads ANQGSEA. Original processing notes: Amplification with reference gene primers provided the estimates of nucleated cell counts. Here immunoSEQ multiplex PCR was the method, and the copy in TCRdb shows in-frame clones only, minus some. V and J calls and clone size are copied from that table; D and trimming were computed from the DNA. This sample has 76,000 or so clones, with roughly 82% found just once. The data are from a study of blood T cell repertoires in COVID-19. Study overall: PBMCs, B-cell-depleted T cells, or T cells provided the cDNA or gDNA that made up the material.

The sequence was obtained from a man aged 45 to 65 with acute or convalescent COVID-19. J is TRBJ2-7 and V is TRBV29-1, with a weak D call TRBD1 (6 bases). Sequenced material: peripheral blood. CDR3 bases: TGCAGCGTTGGGCACAGGGCCGGGGAGCAGTACTTC. It specifies CSVGHRAGEQYF.